The TCR beta chain described here comes from a study of blood T cells in healthy people across ages. Germline assignment: CDR1 SNHLY and CDR2 FYNNEI. CDR3 length: 19 residues. On this clonotype itself: The junction departs from the called germline gene at one end, perhaps through a read error.

A sample-barcoded 5' primer and a J-beta primer mix were used in a second PCR of about 6 to 12 cycles. There were at least 3 million CDR3-containing paired-end reads obtained from each sample. Each CDR3 protein is one row after TCRdb ran MiXCR on the 5' RACE reads. The sample comprises approximately 1.5 million distinct CDR3 sequences, about 31% of which are singletons, and about 11% rests with the top ten. This chain joins TRBV2 and TRBJ2-1; D possibly corresponds to TRBD2 (6 bases). The TCR originated in a woman aged 25 to 39 in good health. The sample consisted of blood. DNA for the CDR3: TGTGCCAGCAATGAAAGGATAATGGGTGGAGGGAGCTCCTACAATGAGCAGTTCTTC. Translating it yields CASNERIMGGGSSYNEQFF.